This entry is about one T cell receptor (beta chain). Its specificity is not known. The data are from a study of T cells in Graves' hyperthyroidism and ophthalmopathy. Study outcomes and limitations: Ophthalmopathy prediction by the model preceded onset by a median roughly 6 months.

Those with hyperthyroidism were 18 to 65 years old, newly diagnosed, and ill for under 2 months. Diagnoses rested on clinical symptoms, serum thyroxine and TRAb, thyroid ultrasound and orbital computed tomography. The CDR3 runs to 15 residues. Germline loops: CDR1 MGHRA, CDR2 YSYEKL. Between the trimmed V and J ends, which lost 0 bases and 8 bases, there was a span of 11 bases. RNA transcripts were the template for amplifying TCR beta CDR3 regions. In the first-round RT-PCR of the TCR CDR3, the HTBI primer set was used. TCRdb re-called the multiplex PCR reads with MiXCR, one entry per CDR3 protein. Among around 580,000 distinct CDR3 sequences, over 15% were seen once, and the ten largest hold around 19%.

This TCR was recovered from a woman in her late teens or twenties with Graves' hyperthyroidism. Input material: blood. The chain employs TRBV4-1 and TRBJ1-6; D is uncertain. The chain's CDR3 is CASSQDGGKHSPLHF. In DNA, the CDR3 is TGCGCCAGCAGCCAAGATGGAGGGAAACATTCACCCCTCCACTTT.